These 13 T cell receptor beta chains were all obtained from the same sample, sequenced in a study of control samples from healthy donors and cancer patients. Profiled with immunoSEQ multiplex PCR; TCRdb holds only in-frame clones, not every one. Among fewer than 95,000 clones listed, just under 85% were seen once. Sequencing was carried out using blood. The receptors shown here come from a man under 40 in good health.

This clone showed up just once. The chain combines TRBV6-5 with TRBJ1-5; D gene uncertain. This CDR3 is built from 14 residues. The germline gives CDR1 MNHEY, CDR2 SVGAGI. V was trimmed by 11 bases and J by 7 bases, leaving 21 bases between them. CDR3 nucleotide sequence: TGTGCCTCCCGGCCGTCCGGGGAAAGGCAGCCCCAGCATTTT. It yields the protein CASRPSGERQPQHF.

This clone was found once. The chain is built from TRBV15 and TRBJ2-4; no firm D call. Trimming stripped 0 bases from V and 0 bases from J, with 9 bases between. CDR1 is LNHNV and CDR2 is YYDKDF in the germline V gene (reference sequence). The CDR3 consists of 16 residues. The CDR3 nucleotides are TGTGCCACCAGCAGAGATACAGTGGTAGCCAAAAACATTCAGTACTTC. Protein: CATSRDTVVAKNIQYF.

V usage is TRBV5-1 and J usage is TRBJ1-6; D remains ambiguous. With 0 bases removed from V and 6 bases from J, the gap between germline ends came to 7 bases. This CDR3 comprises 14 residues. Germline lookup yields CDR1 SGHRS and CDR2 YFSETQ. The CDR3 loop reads CASSLDVSNSPLHF. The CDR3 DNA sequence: TGCGCCAGCAGCTTGGACGTATCTAATTCACCCCTCCACTTT. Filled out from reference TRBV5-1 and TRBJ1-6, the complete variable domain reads KAGVTQTPRYLIKTRGQQVTLSCSPISGHRSVSWYQQTPGQGLQFLFEYFSETQRNKGNFPGRFSGRQFSNSRSEMNVSTLELGDSALYLCASSLDVSNSPLHFGNGTRLTVT.

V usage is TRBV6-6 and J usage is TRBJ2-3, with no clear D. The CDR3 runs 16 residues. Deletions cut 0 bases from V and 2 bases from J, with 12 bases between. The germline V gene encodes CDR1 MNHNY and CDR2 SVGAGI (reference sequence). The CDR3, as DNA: TGTGCCAGCAGTTACTCGATTGGGATATCCACAGATACGCAGTATTTT. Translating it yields CASSYSIGISTDTQYF.

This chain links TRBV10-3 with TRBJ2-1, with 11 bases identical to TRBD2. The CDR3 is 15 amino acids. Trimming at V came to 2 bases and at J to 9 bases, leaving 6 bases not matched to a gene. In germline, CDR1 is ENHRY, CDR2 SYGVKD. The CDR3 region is CAISEHSGGAFEQFF. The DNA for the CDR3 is TGTGCCATCAGTGAGCATAGCGGGGGGGCATTTGAGCAGTTCTTC.

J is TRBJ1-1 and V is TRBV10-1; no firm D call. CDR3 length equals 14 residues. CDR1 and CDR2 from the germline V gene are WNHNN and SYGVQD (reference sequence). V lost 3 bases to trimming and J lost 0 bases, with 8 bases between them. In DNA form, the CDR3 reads TGCGCCAGCAGTGATTCGACGGTGAACACTGAAGCTTTCTTT. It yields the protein CASSDSTVNTEAFF.

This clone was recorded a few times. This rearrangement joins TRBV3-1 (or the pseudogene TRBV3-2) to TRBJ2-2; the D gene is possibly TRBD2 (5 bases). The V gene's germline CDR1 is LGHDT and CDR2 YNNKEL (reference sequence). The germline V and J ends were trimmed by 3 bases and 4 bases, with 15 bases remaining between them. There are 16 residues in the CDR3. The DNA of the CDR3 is TGTGCCAGCAGCCATTTCAGTCTAGCCGGCACCGGGGAGCTGTTTTTT. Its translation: CASSHFSLAGTGELFF.

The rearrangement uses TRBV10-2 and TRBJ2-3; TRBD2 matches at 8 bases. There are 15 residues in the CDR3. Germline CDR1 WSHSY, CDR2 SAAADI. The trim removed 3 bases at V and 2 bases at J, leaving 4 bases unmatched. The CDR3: CASSETGGDTDTQYF. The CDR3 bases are TGCGCCAGCAGTGAAACGGGGGGGGACACAGATACGCAGTATTTT.

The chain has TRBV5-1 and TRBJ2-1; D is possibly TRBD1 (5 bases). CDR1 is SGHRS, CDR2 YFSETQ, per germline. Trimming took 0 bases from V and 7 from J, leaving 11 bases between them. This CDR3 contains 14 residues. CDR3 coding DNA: TGCGCCAGCAGCTTGGAGGCAGGGTGGAATGAGCAGTTCTTC. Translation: CASSLEAGWNEQFF.

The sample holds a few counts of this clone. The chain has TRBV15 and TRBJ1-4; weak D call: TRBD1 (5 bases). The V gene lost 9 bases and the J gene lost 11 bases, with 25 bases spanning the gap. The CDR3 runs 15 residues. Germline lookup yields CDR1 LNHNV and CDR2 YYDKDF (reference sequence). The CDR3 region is CATTKAGTSGGKLFF. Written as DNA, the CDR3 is TGTGCCACGACCAAAGCCGGGACTAGCGGGGGTAAACTGTTTTTT.

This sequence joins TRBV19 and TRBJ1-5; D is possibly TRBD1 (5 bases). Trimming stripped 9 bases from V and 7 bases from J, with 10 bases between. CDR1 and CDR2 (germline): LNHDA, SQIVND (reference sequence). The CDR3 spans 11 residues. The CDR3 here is CASGRQQPQHF. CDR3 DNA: TGTGCCAGCGGAAGACAGCAGCCCCAGCATTTT.

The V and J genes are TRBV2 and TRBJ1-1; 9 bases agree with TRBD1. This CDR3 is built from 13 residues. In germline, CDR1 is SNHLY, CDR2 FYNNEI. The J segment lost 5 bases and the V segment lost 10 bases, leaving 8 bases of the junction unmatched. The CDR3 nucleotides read TGTGCCACCATGACAGGGGGAAAGACTGAAGCTTTCTTT. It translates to CATMTGGKTEAFF.

CDR3 nucleotides: TGCGCCAGCAGCCTCCGGCCCTACGAGCAGTACTTC. Translated, it gives CASSLRPYEQYF. This chain uses TRBV5-1 with TRBJ2-7; D is unresolved. The germline V and J ends were trimmed by 4 bases and 2 bases, with 7 bases remaining between them. Per the germline V gene, CDR1 is SGHRS and CDR2 is YFSETQ. This CDR3 region has 12 residues.